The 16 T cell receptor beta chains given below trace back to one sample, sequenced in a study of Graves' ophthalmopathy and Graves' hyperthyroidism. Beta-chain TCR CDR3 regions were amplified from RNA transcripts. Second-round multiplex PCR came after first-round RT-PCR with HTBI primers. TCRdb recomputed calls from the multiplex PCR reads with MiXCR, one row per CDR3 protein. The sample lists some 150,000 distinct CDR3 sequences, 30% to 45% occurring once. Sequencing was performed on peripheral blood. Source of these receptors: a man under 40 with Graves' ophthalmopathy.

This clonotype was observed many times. The CDR3 loop is CASSPPNGFTEAFF. In nucleotides, the CDR3 is TGTGCCAGCTCACCACCGAACGGATTCACTGAAGCTTTCTTT. The V call is TRBV18, the J call TRBJ1-1; no reliable D call. The germline gives CDR1 KGHSH, CDR2 LQKENI. The CDR3 sequence is 14 residues long. With 0 bases removed from V and 4 bases from J, the gap between germline ends came to 9 bases.

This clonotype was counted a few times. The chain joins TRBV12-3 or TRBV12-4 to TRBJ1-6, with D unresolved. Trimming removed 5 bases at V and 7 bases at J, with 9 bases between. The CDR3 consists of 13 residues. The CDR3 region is CASSDNRNSPLHF. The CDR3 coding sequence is TGTGCCAGCAGTGACAACCGAAATTCACCCCTCCACTTT.

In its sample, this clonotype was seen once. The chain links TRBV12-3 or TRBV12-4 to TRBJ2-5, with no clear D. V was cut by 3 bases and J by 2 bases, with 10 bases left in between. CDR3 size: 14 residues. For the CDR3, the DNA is TGTGCCAGCAGTTTTCAAGGTGGGCAAGAGACCCAGTACTTC. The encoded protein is CASSFQGGQETQYF.

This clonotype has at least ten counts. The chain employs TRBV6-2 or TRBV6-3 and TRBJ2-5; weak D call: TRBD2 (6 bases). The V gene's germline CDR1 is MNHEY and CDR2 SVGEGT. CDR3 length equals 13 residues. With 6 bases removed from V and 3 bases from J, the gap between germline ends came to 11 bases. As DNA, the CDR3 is TGTGCCAGCAGCGACGGAGGGGAAGAGACCCAGTACTTC. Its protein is CASSDGGEETQYF.

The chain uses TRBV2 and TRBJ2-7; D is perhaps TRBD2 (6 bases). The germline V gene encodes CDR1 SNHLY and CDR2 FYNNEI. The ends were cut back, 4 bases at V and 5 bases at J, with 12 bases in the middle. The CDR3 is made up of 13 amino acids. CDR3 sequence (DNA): TGTGCCAGCAGTGGTATGGGAGGCGACGAGCAGTACTTC. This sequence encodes CASSGMGGDEQYF.

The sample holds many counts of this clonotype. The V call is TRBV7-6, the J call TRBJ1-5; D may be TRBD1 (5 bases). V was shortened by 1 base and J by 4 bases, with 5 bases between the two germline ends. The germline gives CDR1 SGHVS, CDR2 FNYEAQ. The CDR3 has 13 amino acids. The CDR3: CASSLDRNQPQHF. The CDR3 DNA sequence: TGTGCCAGCAGCTTAGACAGGAATCAGCCCCAGCATTTT.

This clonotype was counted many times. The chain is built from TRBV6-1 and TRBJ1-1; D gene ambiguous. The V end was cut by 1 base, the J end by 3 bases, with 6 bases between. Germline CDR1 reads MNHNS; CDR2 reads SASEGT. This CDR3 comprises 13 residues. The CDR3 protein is CASSEVTDTEAFF. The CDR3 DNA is TGTGCCAGCAGTGAAGTGACGGACACTGAAGCTTTCTTT.

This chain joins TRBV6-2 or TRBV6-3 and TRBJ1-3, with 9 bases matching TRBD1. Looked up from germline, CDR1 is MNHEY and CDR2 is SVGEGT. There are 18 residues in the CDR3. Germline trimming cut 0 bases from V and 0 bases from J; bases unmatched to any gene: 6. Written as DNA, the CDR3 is TGTGCCAGCAGTTACTCGAGTTGGGACAGGGCCTCTGGAAACACCATATATTTT. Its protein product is CASSYSSWDRASGNTIYF.

CDR3 in amino acids: CASSEGARPLYGYTF. The CDR3 coding sequence is TGTGCCAGCAGTGAAGGAGCCCGTCCCCTCTATGGCTACACCTTC. This sequence joins TRBV6-1 and TRBJ1-2; no definite D call. The V gene's germline CDR1 is MNHNS and CDR2 SASEGT. The CDR3 is 15 residues long. Trimming left V 1 base short and J 4 bases short, with 13 bases between.

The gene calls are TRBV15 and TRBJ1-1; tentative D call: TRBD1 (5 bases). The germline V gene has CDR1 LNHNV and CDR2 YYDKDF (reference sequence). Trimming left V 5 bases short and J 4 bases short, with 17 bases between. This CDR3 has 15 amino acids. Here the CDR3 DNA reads TGTGCCACCAGCTCCCGACATGGGGCAGCCACTGAAGCTTTCTTT. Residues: CATSSRHGAATEAFF.

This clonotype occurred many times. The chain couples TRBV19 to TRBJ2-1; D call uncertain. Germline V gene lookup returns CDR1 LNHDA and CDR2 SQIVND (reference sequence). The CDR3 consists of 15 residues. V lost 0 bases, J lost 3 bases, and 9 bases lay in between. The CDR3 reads CASSIEAGIYNEQFF. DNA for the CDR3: TGTGCCAGTAGTATAGAGGCAGGAATCTACAATGAGCAGTTCTTC.

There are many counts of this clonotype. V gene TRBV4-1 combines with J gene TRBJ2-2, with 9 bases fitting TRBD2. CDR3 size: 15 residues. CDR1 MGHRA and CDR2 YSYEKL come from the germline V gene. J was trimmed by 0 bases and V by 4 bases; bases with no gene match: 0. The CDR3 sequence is CASSRLAANTGELFF. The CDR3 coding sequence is TGCGCCAGCAGCCGACTAGCGGCGAACACCGGGGAGCTGTTTTTT.

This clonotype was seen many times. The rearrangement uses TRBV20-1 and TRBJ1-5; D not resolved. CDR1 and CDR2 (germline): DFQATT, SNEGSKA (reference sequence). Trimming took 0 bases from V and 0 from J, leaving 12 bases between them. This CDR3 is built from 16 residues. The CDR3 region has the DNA TGCAGTGCTAGAGATGGGGTGAGGAGTAGCAATCAGCCCCAGCATTTT. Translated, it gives CSARDGVRSSNQPQHF.

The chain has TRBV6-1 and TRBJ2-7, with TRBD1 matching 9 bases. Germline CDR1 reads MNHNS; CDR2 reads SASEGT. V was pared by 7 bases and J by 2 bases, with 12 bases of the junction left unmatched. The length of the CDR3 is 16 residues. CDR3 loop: CASTRTGVSLAYEQYF. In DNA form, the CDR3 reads TGTGCCAGCACCAGGACAGGGGTTTCCCTCGCCTACGAGCAGTACTTC.

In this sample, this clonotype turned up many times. CDR3 in amino acids: CSVQTGVSYEQYF. The CDR3 bases are TGCAGTGTACAGACAGGAGTCTCCTACGAGCAGTACTTC. V usage is TRBV20-1 and J usage is TRBJ2-7; TRBD1 might be the D (6 bases). Germline CDR1 DFQATT, CDR2 SNEGSKA (reference sequence). With 7 bases removed from V and 0 bases from J, the gap between germline ends came to 13 bases. The CDR3 is made up of 13 amino acids.

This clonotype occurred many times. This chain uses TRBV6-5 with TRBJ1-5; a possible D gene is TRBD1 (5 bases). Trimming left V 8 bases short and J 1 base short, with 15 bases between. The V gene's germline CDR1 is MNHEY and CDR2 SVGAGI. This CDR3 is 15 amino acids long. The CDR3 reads CASGWERGSNQPQHF. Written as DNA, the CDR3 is TGTGCCAGCGGTTGGGAAAGGGGAAGCAATCAGCCCCAGCATTTT.